This T cell receptor (beta chain) was obtained from a study of blood T cells in healthy people across ages. Germline lookup yields CDR1 LGHDT and CDR2 YNNKEL (reference sequence). The CDR3 is 16 amino acids. With 5 bases clipped from V and 6 bases from J, the junction kept 14 bases outside the gene matches. A second about 7 to 11 cycle PCR used barcoded and J-beta primers. TCRdb ran MiXCR on the 5' RACE reads and lists one entry per CDR3 protein. The repertoire has 710,000 or so distinct CDR3 sequences, approximately 30% of them found once; the top ten carry less than 20%. The sequenced material came from blood. The sequence was obtained from an elderly woman in good health. The rearrangement uses TRBV3-1 and TRBJ2-3; 7 bases fit TRBD2. The CDR3 spells CASSDFGRGGGDTQYF. DNA for the CDR3: TGTGCCAGCAGCGACTTCGGGCGGGGCGGGGGTGATACGCAGTATTTT.